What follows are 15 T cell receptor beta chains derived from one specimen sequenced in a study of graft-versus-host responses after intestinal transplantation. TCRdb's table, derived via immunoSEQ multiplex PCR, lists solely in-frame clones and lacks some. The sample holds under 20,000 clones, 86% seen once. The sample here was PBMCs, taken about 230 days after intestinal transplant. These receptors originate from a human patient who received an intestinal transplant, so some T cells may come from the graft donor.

The CDR3 region has the DNA TGCGCCAGCAGCTTGGGGGCCGGGGACGGCTCCTACGAGCAGTACTTC. Amino acid sequence: CASSLGAGDGSYEQYF. This chain uses TRBV5-1 with TRBJ2-7; D is tentatively TRBD1 or TRBD2 (5 bases each). CDR1 SGHRS and CDR2 YFSETQ come from the germline V gene. The CDR3 is 16 amino acids. V gave up 0 bases and J gave up 0 bases, with 13 bases separating them.

For the CDR3, the DNA is TGTGCCAGCAGTTTATTGGGGGGAGCCAATGAGCAGTTCTTC. Protein: CASSLLGGANEQFF. The V call is TRBV27, the J call TRBJ2-1, with D perhaps TRBD2 (6 bases). The V end was cut by 1 base, the J end by 6 bases, with 10 bases between. The CDR3 length is 14 residues. CDR1 and CDR2 (germline): MNHEY, SMNVEV (reference sequence).

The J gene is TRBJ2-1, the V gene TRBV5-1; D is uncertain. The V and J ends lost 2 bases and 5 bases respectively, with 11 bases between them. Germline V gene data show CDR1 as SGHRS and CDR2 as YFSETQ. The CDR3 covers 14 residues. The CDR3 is CASSFPGPNNEQFF. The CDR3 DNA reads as TGCGCCAGCAGCTTCCCAGGACCCAACAATGAGCAGTTCTTC.

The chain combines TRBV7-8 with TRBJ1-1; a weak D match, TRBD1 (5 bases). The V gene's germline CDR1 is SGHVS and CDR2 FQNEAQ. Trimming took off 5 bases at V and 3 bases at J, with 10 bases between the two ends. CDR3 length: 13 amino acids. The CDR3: CASSGPGDTEAFF. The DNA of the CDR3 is TGTGCCAGCAGCGGCCCGGGGGACACTGAAGCTTTCTTT.

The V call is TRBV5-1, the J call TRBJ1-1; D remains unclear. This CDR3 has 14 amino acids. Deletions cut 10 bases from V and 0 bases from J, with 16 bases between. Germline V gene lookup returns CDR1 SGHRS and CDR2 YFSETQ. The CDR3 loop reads CACEAGRLNTEAFF. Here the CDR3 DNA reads TGCGCCTGCGAAGCGGGCAGATTGAACACTGAAGCTTTCTTT. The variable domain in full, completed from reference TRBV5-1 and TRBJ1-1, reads KAGVTQTPRYLIKTRGQQVTLSCSPISGHRSVSWYQQTPGQGLQFLFEYFSETQRNKGNFPGRFSGRQFSNSRSEMNVSTLELGDSALYLCACEAGRLNTEAFFGQGTRLTVV.

CDR3 protein: CASKLGLASPLHF. The CDR3 DNA reads as TGTGCCAGCAAGCTGGGGTTGGCTTCACCCCTCCACTTT. V is TRBV6-1 and J is TRBJ1-6; D not certain. Trimming shortened V by 7 bases and J by 9 bases, and 13 bases separated the two germline ends. The CDR3 spans 13 residues. Germline V lookup: CDR1 MNHNS, CDR2 SASEGT.

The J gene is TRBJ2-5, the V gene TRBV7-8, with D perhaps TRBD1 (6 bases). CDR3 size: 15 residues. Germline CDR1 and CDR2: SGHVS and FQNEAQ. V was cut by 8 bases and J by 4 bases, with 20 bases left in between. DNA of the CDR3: TGTGCCAGCCCCGTCCGAACAGGGAAAGGAGAGACCCAGTACTTC. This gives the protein CASPVRTGKGETQYF.

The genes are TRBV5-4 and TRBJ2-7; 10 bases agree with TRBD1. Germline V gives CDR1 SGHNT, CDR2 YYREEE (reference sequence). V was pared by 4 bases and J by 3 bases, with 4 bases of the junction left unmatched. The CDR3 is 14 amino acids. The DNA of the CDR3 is TGTGCCAGCAGCCTGGGGGACAGGGGCTACGAGCAGTACTTC. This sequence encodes CASSLGDRGYEQYF.

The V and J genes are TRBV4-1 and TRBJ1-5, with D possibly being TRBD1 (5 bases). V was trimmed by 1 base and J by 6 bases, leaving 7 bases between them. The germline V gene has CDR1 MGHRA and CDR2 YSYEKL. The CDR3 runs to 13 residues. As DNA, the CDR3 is TGCGCCAGCAGCCAAGCAGGGACTCAGCCCCAGCATTTT. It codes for CASSQAGTQPQHF.

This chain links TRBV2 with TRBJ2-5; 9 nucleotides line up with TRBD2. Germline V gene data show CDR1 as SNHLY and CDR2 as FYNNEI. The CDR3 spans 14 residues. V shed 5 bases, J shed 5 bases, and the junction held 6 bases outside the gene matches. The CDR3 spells CASSPMSGGETQYF. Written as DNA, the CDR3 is TGTGCCAGCAGTCCGATGAGCGGGGGGGAGACCCAGTACTTC.

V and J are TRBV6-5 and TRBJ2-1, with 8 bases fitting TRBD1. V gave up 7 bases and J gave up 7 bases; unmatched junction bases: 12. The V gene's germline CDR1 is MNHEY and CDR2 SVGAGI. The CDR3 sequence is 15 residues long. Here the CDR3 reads CASTQKQGVLNEQFF. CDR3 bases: TGTGCCAGCACCCAGAAACAGGGGGTTTTGAATGAGCAGTTCTTC.

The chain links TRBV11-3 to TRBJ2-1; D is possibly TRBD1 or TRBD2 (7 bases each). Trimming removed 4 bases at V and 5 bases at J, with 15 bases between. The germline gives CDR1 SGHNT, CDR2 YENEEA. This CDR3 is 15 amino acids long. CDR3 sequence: CASSSREGAHNEQFF. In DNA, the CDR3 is TGTGCCAGCAGCTCTAGGGAGGGGGCCCACAATGAGCAGTTCTTC.

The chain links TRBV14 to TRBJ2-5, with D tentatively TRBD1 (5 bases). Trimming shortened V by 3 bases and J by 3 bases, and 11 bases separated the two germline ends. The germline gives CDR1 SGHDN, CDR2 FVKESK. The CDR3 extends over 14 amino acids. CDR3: CASSHIGREETQYF. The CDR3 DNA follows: TGTGCCAGCAGCCATATCGGCAGGGAAGAGACCCAGTACTTC. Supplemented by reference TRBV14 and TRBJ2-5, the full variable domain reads EAGVTQFPSHSVIEKGQTVTLRCDPISGHDNLYWYRRVMGKEIKFLLHFVKESKQDESGMPNNRFLAERTGGTYSTLKVQPAELEDSGVYFCASSHIGREETQYFGPGTRLLVL.

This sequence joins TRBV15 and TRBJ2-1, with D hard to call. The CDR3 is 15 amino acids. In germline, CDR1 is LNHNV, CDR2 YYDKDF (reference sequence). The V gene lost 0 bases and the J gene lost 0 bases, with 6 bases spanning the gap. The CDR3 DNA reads TGTGCCACCAGCAGAGAGGCCAGCTCCTACAATGAGCAGTTCTTC. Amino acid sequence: CATSREASSYNEQFF.

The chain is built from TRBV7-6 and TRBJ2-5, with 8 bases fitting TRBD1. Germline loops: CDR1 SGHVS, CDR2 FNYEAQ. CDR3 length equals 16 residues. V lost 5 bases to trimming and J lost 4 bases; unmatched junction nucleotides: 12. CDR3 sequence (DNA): TGTGCCAGCAGCCCTCGTATGGGCAGGGGGCCAGAGACCCAGTACTTC. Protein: CASSPRMGRGPETQYF.